This TCR beta chain originates from a study of molecular identifiers for immune sequencing clone quantification. General study findings and limits: Clones that exceeded 20 RNA copies held over 98% of effector molecules, yet under 1% in naive cells.

Using its own MiXCR run on the PCR reads, TCRdb lists one record per CDR3 protein. The table lists under 650,000 distinct CDR3 sequences, 20% of them singletons. Concerning this clonotype: Its antigen is still unknown.

The germline gives CDR1 PRHDT, CDR2 FYEKMQ (reference sequence). CDR3 size: 14 residues. The junction had 6 bases not matched to a gene; V was cut back by 4 bases and J by 4 bases. The rearrangement uses TRBV13 and TRBJ1-2; 7 positions agree with TRBD1. Source material: naive CD8+ T cells from blood, with Jurkat cell RNA spiked in. Sample subset: FACS-sorted CD8+CD4-CCR7+CD45RA+ naive T cells. The sequence came from a human donor in good health. Some libraries in this study had Jurkat cell RNA spiked in. This chain's CDR3 is CASSSQGVGYGYTF. The CDR3 DNA follows: TGTGCCAGCAGCTCCCAGGGGGTCGGCTATGGCTACACCTTC.